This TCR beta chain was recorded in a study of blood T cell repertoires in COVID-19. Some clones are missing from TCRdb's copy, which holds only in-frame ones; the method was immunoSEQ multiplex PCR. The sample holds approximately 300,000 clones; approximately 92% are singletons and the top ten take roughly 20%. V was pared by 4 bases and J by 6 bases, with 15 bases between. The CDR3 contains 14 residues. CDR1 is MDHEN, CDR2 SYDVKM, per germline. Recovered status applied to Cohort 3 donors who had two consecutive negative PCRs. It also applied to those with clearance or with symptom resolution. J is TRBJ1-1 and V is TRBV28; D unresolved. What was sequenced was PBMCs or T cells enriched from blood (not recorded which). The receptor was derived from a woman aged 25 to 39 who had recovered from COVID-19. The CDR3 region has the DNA TGTGCCAGCAGTTCTTATGGGATTAGCGCTGAAGCTTTCTTT. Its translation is CASSSYGISAEAFF.